The T cell receptor (beta chain) described here comes from a study of shared clonotypes between healthy human individuals. Each cell subset's genomic DNA was divided evenly among several immunoSEQ plates. Here immunoSEQ multiplex PCR was the method, and the copy in TCRdb shows in-frame clones only, minus some. Counted here are about 490,000 clones, roughly 85% occurring once; the ten biggest clones make up about an eighth. This clone has just a few counts. Germline loops: CDR1 SGHTA, CDR2 FQGNSA. The CDR3 totals 14 residues. Trimming pared 1 base from V and 5 bases from J, leaving 11 bases between. The sequence was obtained from a woman between 40 and 50 years old in good health. Some clones in this sample may be carry-over from other donors' samples. Material: PBMCs. The chain combines TRBV7-2 with TRBJ2-5; D gene uncertain. This chain's CDR3 is CASSLGTSTETQYF. Written as DNA, the CDR3 is TGTGCCAGCAGCTTAGGGACCTCCACGGAGACCCAGTACTTC.